What follows is one TCR beta chain and its context. Generated by immunoSEQ multiplex PCR, the TCRdb table keeps only in-frame clones and is missing some. The table includes roughly 410,000 clones, around nine tenths detected once. In germline, CDR1 is KGHSH, CDR2 LQKENI. V shed 4 bases and J shed 1 base, with 14 bases lying between them. The CDR3 runs to 16 residues. This sample was included in a study of blood T cell repertoires in COVID-19. The TCR comes from a woman between 40 and 50 years old with COVID-19, enrolled during active disease. The chain uses TRBV18 and TRBJ1-5, with a possible D match to TRBD1 (5 bases). Sequencing used peripheral blood. This CDR3 is CASSHVGGKSNQPQHF. CDR3 nucleotides: TGTGCCAGCTCACACGTGGGGGGAAAGAGCAATCAGCCCCAGCATTTT. Complete variable domain (other parts from reference TRBV18 and TRBJ1-5): NAGVMQNPRHLVRRRGQEARLRCSPMKGHSHVYWYRQLPEEGLKFMVYLQKENIIDESGMPKERFSAEFPKEGPSILRIQQVVRGDSAAYFCASSHVGGKSNQPQHFGDGTRLSIL.